This entry lists 16 T cell receptor beta chains sequenced from one sample in a study of control samples from healthy donors and cancer patients. Repertoires were generated with immunoSEQ multiplex PCR, while TCRdb's copy carries only in-frame clones and drops some. The data show approximately 160,000 clones, approximately 94% seen once. Sequenced input: blood. These receptors were collected from a woman between 18 and 29 years old in good health.

J is TRBJ1-2 and V is TRBV10-3; D gene uncertain. The CDR3 is 15 residues long. Germline V CDR1 and CDR2: ENHRY, SYGVKD. V was trimmed by 4 bases and J by 8 bases, leaving 20 bases between them. The CDR3 here is CAISASTGTPMGYTF. The CDR3 DNA is TGTGCCATCAGTGCCTCGACCGGCACCCCTATGGGCTACACCTTC.

The chain uses TRBV5-7 and TRBJ1-5; no reliable D call. TRBV5-7 is classed as an ORF, of uncertain function. Deletions cut 2 bases from V and 3 bases from J, with 0 bases between. The CDR3 contains 11 residues. The CDR3 coding sequence is TGTGCCAGCAGCTTCAATCAGCCCCAGCATTTT. This codes for CASSFNQPQHF.

This rearrangement joins TRBV6-2 or TRBV6-3 to TRBJ2-2, with D perhaps matching TRBD1 or TRBD2 (5 bases each). This CDR3 is built from 14 residues. The V end lost 6 bases, the J end lost 7 bases, and 15 bases lay between the germline ends. Looked up from germline, CDR1 is MNHEY and CDR2 is SVGEGT. The CDR3 reads CASSRGRASGELFF. CDR3 bases: TGTGCCAGCAGCCGGGGACGGGCTAGCGGGGAGCTGTTTTTT.

The chain links TRBV6-5 to TRBJ1-2; 11 bases fit TRBD1. Germline values: CDR1 MNHEY, CDR2 SVGAGI. The CDR3 sequence is 13 residues long. With V trimmed by 8 bases and J by 8 bases, 7 bases remained unmatched. The DNA of the CDR3 is TGTGCCAGCGGGCGGACAGGGGGCGCGGGCTACACCTTC. This encodes CASGRTGGAGYTF.

This chain links TRBV7-2 with TRBJ1-1, with 7 nucleotides matching TRBD1. The length of the CDR3 is 19 residues. J lost 5 bases, V lost 5 bases, and 23 bases had no gene match. The germline V gene has CDR1 SGHTA and CDR2 FQGNSA. The CDR3, as DNA: TGTGCCAGCAGCCCCTTACAGGTTGCAACCGGGACAGAGTTAACTGAAGCTTTCTTT. As protein: CASSPLQVATGTELTEAFF.

V usage is TRBV18 and J usage is TRBJ1-2; tentative D call: TRBD1 (5 bases). This CDR3 has 13 amino acids. V gave up 4 bases and J gave up 4 bases, with 10 bases separating them. The germline gives CDR1 KGHSH, CDR2 LQKENI. The CDR3 protein is CASSRGESYGYTF. DNA of the CDR3: TGTGCCAGCTCACGGGGGGAGTCCTATGGCTACACCTTC.

The chain has TRBV20-1 and TRBJ1-2; D unresolved. With 2 bases removed from V and 8 bases from J, the gap between germline ends came to 6 bases. This CDR3 is built from 10 residues. CDR1 and CDR2 (germline): DFQATT, SNEGSKA (reference sequence). CDR3 residues: CSARRQGYTF. The CDR3, as DNA: TGCAGTGCTAGAAGACAAGGCTACACCTTC.

This chain joins TRBV5-1 and TRBJ2-1; weak D call: TRBD2 (5 bases). The ends were cut back, 4 bases at V and 7 bases at J, with 24 bases in the middle. Looked up from germline, CDR1 is SGHRS and CDR2 is YFSETQ. This CDR3 has 17 amino acids. CDR3 protein: CASSPDIPGGRGNEQFF. CDR3 DNA sequence: TGCGCCAGCAGCCCGGATATCCCGGGTGGCAGAGGGAATGAGCAGTTCTTC.

This clone has only one observation. This chain uses TRBV28 with TRBJ1-5, with 7 bases identical to TRBD1. Trimming took 6 bases from V and 2 from J; bases not matched to a gene: 13. CDR3 length equals 17 residues. CDR1 MDHEN and CDR2 SYDVKM come from the germline V gene. The CDR3 region is CASSRTNRGSRNQPQHF. CDR3 coding DNA: TGTGCCAGCAGCCGAACCAACAGGGGCTCCCGCAATCAGCCCCAGCATTTT.

The V call is TRBV2, the J call TRBJ1-1; a weak D match, TRBD1 (5 bases). V was cut by 10 bases and J by 2 bases, with 20 bases left in between. Germline V gene lookup returns CDR1 SNHLY and CDR2 FYNNEI. The CDR3 contains 15 residues. CDR3 residues: CATLPRGGLNTEAFF. The CDR3 DNA sequence: TGTGCCACGCTCCCCCGGGGGGGACTAAACACTGAAGCTTTCTTT.

The chain is built from TRBV6-5 and TRBJ1-5; D is undetermined. Per the germline V gene, CDR1 is MNHEY and CDR2 is SVGAGI. The germline V and J ends were trimmed by 0 bases and 7 bases, with 7 bases remaining between them. CDR3 length: 13 amino acids. The CDR3 spells CASSYSSGQPQHF. CDR3 nucleotides: TGTGCCAGCAGTTACTCGAGCGGGCAGCCCCAGCATTTT.

The chain links TRBV18 to TRBJ2-7; tentatively, D is TRBD1 (6 bases). Germline V gene data show CDR1 as KGHSH and CDR2 as LQKENI. This CDR3 is 13 amino acids long. V gave up 4 bases and J gave up 3 bases, with 10 bases separating them. The CDR3 sequence is CASSHGQNYEQYF. Here the CDR3 DNA reads TGTGCCAGCTCACATGGACAGAACTACGAGCAGTACTTC.

The V and J genes are TRBV11-2 and TRBJ2-7, with D possibly matching TRBD1 (8 bases). The CDR3 extends over 18 amino acids. Trimming pared 4 bases from V and 1 base from J, leaving 23 bases between. CDR1 and CDR2 from the germline V gene are SGHAT and FQNNGV. CDR3: CASSSRGRGTSISYEQYF. The CDR3 DNA reads as TGTGCCAGCAGCTCCAGGGGGCGGGGGACCTCTATATCCTACGAGCAGTACTTC.

The chain employs TRBV4-1 and TRBJ2-1, with 10 bases lining up with TRBD2. CDR3 length: 19 residues. Unmatched junction bases numbered 11, after V lost 3 bases and J lost 0 bases. The germline CDR1 and CDR2 sequences are MGHRA and YSYEKL. The CDR3 sequence is CASSHPAAASGSSYNEQFF. The CDR3 nucleotides are TGCGCCAGCAGCCACCCGGCCGCAGCTAGCGGGAGCTCCTACAATGAGCAGTTCTTC.

V usage is TRBV7-2 and J usage is TRBJ1-5; D gene unclear. Per the germline V gene, CDR1 is SGHTA and CDR2 is FQGNSA. The CDR3 covers 15 residues. Trimming removed 1 base from V and 7 bases from J, with 14 bases in between. The CDR3 nucleotides are TGTGCCAGCAGCTTAGGACTGTTACGAGGGCAGCCCCAGCATTTT. Amino acids: CASSLGLLRGQPQHF.

This clone was seen just once. This sequence joins TRBV5-1 and TRBJ1-3; TRBD1 is a possible D gene (6 bases). Germline CDR1 reads SGHRS; CDR2 reads YFSETQ. This CDR3 is built from 19 residues. The V and J ends lost 3 bases and 0 bases respectively, with 22 bases between them. The chain's CDR3 is CASSSFVRGPLSSGNTIYF. The CDR3 nucleotides are TGCGCCAGCAGCTCTTTCGTCAGGGGCCCCCTCTCCTCTGGAAACACCATATATTTT. Drawing the rest from reference TRBV5-1 and TRBJ1-3, the complete variable domain is KAGVTQTPRYLIKTRGQQVTLSCSPISGHRSVSWYQQTPGQGLQFLFEYFSETQRNKGNFPGRFSGRQFSNSRSEMNVSTLELGDSALYLCASSSFVRGPLSSGNTIYFGEGSWLTVV.